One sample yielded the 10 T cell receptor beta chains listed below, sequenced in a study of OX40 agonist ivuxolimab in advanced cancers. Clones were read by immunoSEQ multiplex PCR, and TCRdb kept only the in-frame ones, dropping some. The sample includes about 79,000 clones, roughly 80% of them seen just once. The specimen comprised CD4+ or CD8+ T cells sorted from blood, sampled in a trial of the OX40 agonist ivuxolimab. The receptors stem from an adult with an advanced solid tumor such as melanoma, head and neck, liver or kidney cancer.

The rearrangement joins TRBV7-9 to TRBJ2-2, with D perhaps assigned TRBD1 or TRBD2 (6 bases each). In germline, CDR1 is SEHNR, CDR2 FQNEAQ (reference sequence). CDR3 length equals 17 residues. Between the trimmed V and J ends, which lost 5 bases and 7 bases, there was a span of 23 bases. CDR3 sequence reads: CASSDFYRVLGGGELFF. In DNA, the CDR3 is TGTGCCAGCAGCGACTTTTACAGGGTCCTGGGAGGCGGGGAGCTGTTTTTT.

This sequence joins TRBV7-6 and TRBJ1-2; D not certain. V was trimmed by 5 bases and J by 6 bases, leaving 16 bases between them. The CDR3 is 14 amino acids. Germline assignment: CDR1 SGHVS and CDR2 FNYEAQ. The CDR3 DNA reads TGTGCCAGCAGCCCCCCCGGAACTCCTAATGGCTACACCTTC. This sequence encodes CASSPPGTPNGYTF.

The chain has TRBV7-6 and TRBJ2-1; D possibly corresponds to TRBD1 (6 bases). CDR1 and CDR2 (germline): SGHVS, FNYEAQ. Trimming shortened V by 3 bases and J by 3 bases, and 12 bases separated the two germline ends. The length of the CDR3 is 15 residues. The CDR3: CASSFSQGRYNEQFF. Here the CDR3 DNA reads TGTGCCAGCAGCTTTTCTCAGGGGCGCTACAATGAGCAGTTCTTC.

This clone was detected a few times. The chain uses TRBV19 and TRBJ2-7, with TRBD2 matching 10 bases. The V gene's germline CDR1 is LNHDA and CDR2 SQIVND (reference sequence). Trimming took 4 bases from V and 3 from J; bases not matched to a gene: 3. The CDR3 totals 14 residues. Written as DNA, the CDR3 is TGTGCCAGTAGTAGCCAGCGGGAGGGCTACGAGCAGTACTTC. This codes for CASSSQREGYEQYF. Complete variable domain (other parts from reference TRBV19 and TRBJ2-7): DGGITQSPKYLFRKEGQNVTLSCEQNLNHDAMYWYRQDPGQGLRLIYYSQIVNDFQKGDIAEGYSVSREKKESFPLTVTSAQKNPTAFYLCASSSQREGYEQYFGPGTRLTVT.

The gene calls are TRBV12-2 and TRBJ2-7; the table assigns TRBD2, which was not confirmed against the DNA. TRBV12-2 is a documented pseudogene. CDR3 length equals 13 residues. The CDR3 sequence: CASPRERDYEQYF. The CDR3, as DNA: TGTGCAAGTCCCCGAGAGCGGGACTACGAGCAGTACTTC.

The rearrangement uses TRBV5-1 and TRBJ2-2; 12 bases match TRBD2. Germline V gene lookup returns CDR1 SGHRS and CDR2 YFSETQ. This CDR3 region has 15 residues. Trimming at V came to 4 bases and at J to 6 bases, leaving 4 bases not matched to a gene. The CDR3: CASSETSGRSGELFF. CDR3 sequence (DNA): TGCGCCAGCAGCGAGACTAGCGGGAGATCCGGGGAGCTGTTTTTT.

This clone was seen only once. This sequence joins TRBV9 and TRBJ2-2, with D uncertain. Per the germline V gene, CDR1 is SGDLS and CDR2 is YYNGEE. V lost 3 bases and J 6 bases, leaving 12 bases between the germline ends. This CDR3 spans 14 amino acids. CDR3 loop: CASSAGRSSGELFF. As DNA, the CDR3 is TGTGCCAGCAGCGCGGGTCGGTCATCCGGGGAGCTGTTTTTT.

CDR3 nucleotide sequence: TGCAGCGCAGAACTTACAACCGGGACTTCGGAGTTCTTC. Its protein product is CSAELTTGTSEFF. J is TRBJ2-1 and V is TRBV29-1, with TRBD2 as a possible D gene (6 bases). V lost 7 bases, J lost 14 bases, and 24 bases lay in between. The germline V gene has CDR1 SQVTM and CDR2 ANQGSEA. This CDR3 is 13 amino acids long.

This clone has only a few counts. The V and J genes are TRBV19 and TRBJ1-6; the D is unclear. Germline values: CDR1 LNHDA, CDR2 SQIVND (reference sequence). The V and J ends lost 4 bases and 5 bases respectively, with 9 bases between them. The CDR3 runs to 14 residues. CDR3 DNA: TGTGCCAGTAGTAGGACGGATAATAATTCACCCCTCCACTTT. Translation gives CASSRTDNNSPLHF.

The CDR3 bases are TGTGCCAGTAGTGTCCTAGCGGGGGGTGCAGAGACCCAGTACTTC. It translates to CASSVLAGGAETQYF. The chain joins TRBV19 to TRBJ2-5; 11 bases map to TRBD2. Per the germline V gene, CDR1 is LNHDA and CDR2 is SQIVND (reference sequence). The CDR3 totals 15 residues. Trimming cost V 5 bases and J 4 bases; bases outside gene matches: 6. Complete variable domain (other parts from reference TRBV19 and TRBJ2-5): DGGITQSPKYLFRKEGQNVTLSCEQNLNHDAMYWYRQDPGQGLRLIYYSQIVNDFQKGDIAEGYSVSREKKESFPLTVTSAQKNPTAFYLCASSVLAGGAETQYFGPGTRLLVL.